Below, 17 T cell receptor beta chains from the same sample are listed, as sequenced in a study of PD-1 blockade in classical Hodgkin lymphoma. Libraries were prepared by immunoSEQ multiplex PCR; TCRdb keeps only in-frame clonotypes and omits some of them. This sample has more than 40,000 clones, with about two thirds found just once. Time point meaning: cycle 4 day 1 (C4D1), after about 6 weeks of nivolumab. Every one of the patients relapsed after autologous stem cell transplantation (brentuximab vedotin exposure was variable). The sample in question was peripheral blood mononuclear cells (PBMCs), obtained before the fourth cycle of nivolumab. All receptors come from a human donor with classical Hodgkin lymphoma.

The rearrangement uses TRBV5-4 and TRBJ1-1, with 10 bases fitting TRBD1. J gave up 5 bases and V 4 bases, and 8 bases lay outside the gene matches. CDR3 length: 15 residues. CDR1 and CDR2 (germline): SGHNT, YYREEE (reference sequence). The CDR3 coding sequence is TGTGCCAGCAGCCCGACAGGGGGCGCGGAAACTGAAGCTTTCTTT. Translated, it gives CASSPTGGAETEAFF.

The V call is TRBV5-6, the J call TRBJ2-7; tentatively, D is TRBD1 (5 bases). The ends were cut back, 3 bases at V and 4 bases at J, with 17 bases in the middle. Germline assignment: CDR1 SGHDT and CDR2 YYEEEE. The CDR3 is 15 amino acids. CDR3 sequence reads: CASSSQTAALYEQYF. CDR3 bases: TGTGCCAGCAGCTCCCAGACAGCCGCCCTTTACGAGCAGTACTTC.

This chain links TRBV7-6 with TRBJ1-1; weak D call: TRBD1 (6 bases). CDR3 length: 14 residues. CDR1 and CDR2 (germline): SGHVS, FNYEAQ. The V end was cut by 4 bases, the J end by 2 bases, with 11 bases between. The CDR3 nucleotides are TGTGCCAGCAGCTGGACGGACAGCAACACTGAAGCTTTCTTT. Encoded protein: CASSWTDSNTEAFF.

The rearrangement uses TRBV4-2 and TRBJ2-3; 11 nucleotides match TRBD2. Germline V CDR1 and CDR2: LGHNA, YNFKEQ. The CDR3 has 18 amino acids. J gave up 2 bases and V 1 base, and 8 bases lay outside the gene matches. The CDR3 reads CASSQAPLSGGVTDTQYF. The DNA of the CDR3 is TGTGCCAGCAGCCAAGCTCCCCTTAGCGGGGGGGTCACAGATACGCAGTATTTT.

V is TRBV20-1 and J is TRBJ2-7; D may be TRBD2 (6 bases). The CDR3 loop spans 11 amino acids. The germline V gene encodes CDR1 DFQATT and CDR2 SNEGSKA (reference sequence). The CDR3 DNA sequence: TGCGGCGTTCGGGAGTCCTACGAGCAGTACTTC. Its translation is CGVRESYEQYF.

This chain joins TRBV4-1 and TRBJ2-3; 7 bases fit TRBD2. Germline loops: CDR1 MGHRA, CDR2 YSYEKL. There are 18 residues in the CDR3. V lost 4 bases, J lost 6 bases, and 19 bases stayed unmatched. The CDR3 here is CASSRLPGRLVGGDTQYF. The CDR3 region has the DNA TGCGCCAGCAGCCGGCTCCCAGGGAGACTAGTGGGAGGGGATACGCAGTATTTT.

This chain links TRBV28 with TRBJ2-7; D may be TRBD2 (7 bases). CDR3 length: 14 amino acids. The V gene lost 6 bases and the J gene lost 2 bases, with 14 bases spanning the gap. Germline loops: CDR1 MDHEN, CDR2 SYDVKM. CDR3 nucleotides: TGTGCCAGCAGGCTTACGGGGGGCACCTACGAGCAGTACTTC. Its protein product is CASRLTGGTYEQYF.

The V gene is TRBV7-9, the J gene TRBJ2-5; 9 bases match TRBD1. With V trimmed by 1 base and J by 5 bases, 8 bases remained unmatched. CDR1 is SEHNR, CDR2 FQNEAQ, per germline (reference sequence). This CDR3 comprises 16 residues. The CDR3 reads CASSLDRDRAGETQYF. CDR3 bases: TGTGCCAGCAGCTTAGACCGGGACAGGGCTGGGGAGACCCAGTACTTC.

This clone was seen more than once but under ten times. The rearrangement joins TRBV5-5 to TRBJ1-1, with a tentative D call TRBD1 (6 bases). CDR3 size: 19 residues. Germline CDR1 reads SGHKS; CDR2 reads YYEKEE (reference sequence). Trimming took off 2 bases at V and 1 base at J, with 24 bases between the two ends. This CDR3 reads CASSFRQLTGRETNTEAFF. CDR3 nucleotide sequence: TGTGCCAGCAGCTTCCGGCAACTGACAGGAAGAGAAACGAACACTGAAGCTTTCTTT.

The gene calls are TRBV7-6 and TRBJ2-1; D call uncertain. Per the germline V gene, CDR1 is SGHVS and CDR2 is FNYEAQ. V lost 3 bases and J lost 8, with 8 bases in between. The CDR3 runs 12 residues. CDR3 protein: CASSFGAHEQFF. CDR3 DNA sequence: TGTGCCAGCAGCTTTGGCGCCCATGAGCAGTTCTTC.

V gene TRBV28 combines with J gene TRBJ2-5; D might be TRBD2 (5 bases). The CDR3 contains 14 residues. Germline V gene sequence: CDR1 MDHEN, CDR2 SYDVKM. V lost 2 bases to trimming and J lost 5 bases, with 12 bases between them. The CDR3 sequence is CASSLRGFLETQYF. The CDR3 bases are TGTGCCAGCAGTTTAAGAGGGTTTCTTGAGACCCAGTACTTC.

A remark on this clone: A read error may produce the germline difference seen at one junction end. V and J are TRBV5-4 and TRBJ2-3; 10 positions agree with TRBD2. CDR3 length: 15 amino acids. CDR1 and CDR2 (germline): SGHNT, YYREEE (reference sequence). The CDR3 sequence: CASSFSSGGTDTQYF. In DNA, the CDR3 is TGTGCCAGCAGCTTCTCTAGCGGGGGCACGGATACGCAGTATTTT.

This rearrangement joins TRBV2 to TRBJ2-1, with 12 bases fitting TRBD2. The CDR3 extends over 19 amino acids. The V gene's germline CDR1 is SNHLY and CDR2 FYNNEI. The V and J ends lost 2 bases and 2 bases, in that order; junction bases with no gene match: 10. The DNA of the CDR3 is TGTGCCAGCAGTGAATGGGCTAGCGGGGGGGCGGTCGCCTACAATGAGCAGTTCTTC. The encoded protein is CASSEWASGGAVAYNEQFF. Full variable domain (outside the CDR3, taken from reference TRBV2 and TRBJ2-1): EPEVTQTPSHQVTQMGQEVILRCVPISNHLYFYWYRQILGQKVEFLVSFYNNEISEKSEIFDDQFSVERPDGSNFTLKIRSTKLEDSAMYFCASSEWASGGAVAYNEQFFGPGTRLTVL.

The chain links TRBV19 to TRBJ2-5; D is unclear. Looked up from germline, CDR1 is LNHDA and CDR2 is SQIVND (reference sequence). The CDR3 has 13 residues. V gave up 5 bases and J gave up 3 bases, with 10 bases separating them. CDR3 coding DNA: TGTGCCAGTAGTGCTAGACTGAAAGAGACCCAGTACTTC. Translated: CASSARLKETQYF.

V is TRBV19 and J is TRBJ2-3; D remains ambiguous. The CDR3 totals 14 residues. The V end lost 0 bases, the J end lost 1 base, and 5 bases lay between the germline ends. Germline lookup yields CDR1 LNHDA and CDR2 SQIVND (reference sequence). CDR3 sequence reads: CASSIDRRTDTQYF. The CDR3 nucleotides are TGTGCCAGTAGTATAGACAGGCGCACAGATACGCAGTATTTT.

The chain couples TRBV7-9 to TRBJ1-1; a possible D gene is TRBD1 (6 bases). The CDR3 covers 14 residues. CDR1 and CDR2 (germline): SEHNR, FQNEAQ (reference sequence). V lost 8 bases, J lost 4 bases, and 17 bases lay in between. In DNA, the CDR3 is TGTGCCAGCGGCCTAACAGGGAAAGGCACTGAAGCTTTCTTT. Translation gives CASGLTGKGTEAFF.

The V call is TRBV7-9, the J call TRBJ1-6, with D tentatively TRBD1 (5 bases). The CDR3 runs to 14 residues. Germline CDR1 and CDR2: SEHNR and FQNEAQ (reference sequence). V lost 5 bases and J 6 bases, leaving 11 bases between the germline ends. The CDR3 DNA follows: TGTGCCAGCAGCCCGCAGGGAACTAATTCACCCCTCCACTTT. This codes for CASSPQGTNSPLHF.